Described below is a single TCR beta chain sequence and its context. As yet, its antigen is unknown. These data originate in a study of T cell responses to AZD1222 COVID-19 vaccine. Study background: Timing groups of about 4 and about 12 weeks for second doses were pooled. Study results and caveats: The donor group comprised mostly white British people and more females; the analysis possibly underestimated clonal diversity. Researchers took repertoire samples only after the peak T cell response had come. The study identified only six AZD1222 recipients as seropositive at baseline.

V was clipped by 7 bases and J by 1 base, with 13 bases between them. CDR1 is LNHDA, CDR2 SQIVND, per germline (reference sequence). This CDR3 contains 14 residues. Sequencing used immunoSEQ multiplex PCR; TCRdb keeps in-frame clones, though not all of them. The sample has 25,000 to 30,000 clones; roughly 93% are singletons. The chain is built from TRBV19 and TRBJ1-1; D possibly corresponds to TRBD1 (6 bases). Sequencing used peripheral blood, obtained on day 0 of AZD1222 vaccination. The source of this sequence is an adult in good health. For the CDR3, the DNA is TGTGCCAGTATGTGGGGGCCGGCGAACACTGAAGCTTTCTTT. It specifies CASMWGPANTEAFF.